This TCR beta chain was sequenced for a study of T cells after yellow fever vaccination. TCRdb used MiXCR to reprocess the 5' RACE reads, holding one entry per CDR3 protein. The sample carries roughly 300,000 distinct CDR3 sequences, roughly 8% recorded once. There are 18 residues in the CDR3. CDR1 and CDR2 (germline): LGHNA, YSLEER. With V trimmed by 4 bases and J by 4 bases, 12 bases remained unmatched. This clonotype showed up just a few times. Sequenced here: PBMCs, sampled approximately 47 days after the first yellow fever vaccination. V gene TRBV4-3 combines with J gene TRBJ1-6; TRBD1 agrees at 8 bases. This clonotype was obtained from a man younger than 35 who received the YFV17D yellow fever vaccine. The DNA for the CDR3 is TGCGCCAGCAGCCTTTCACCGGGACAGGACGATTATAATTCACCCCTCCACTTT. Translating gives CASSLSPGQDDYNSPLHF.